Listed here are 4 T cell receptor beta chains from one sample, sequenced in a study of CD8+ T cells in alopecia areata. Isolated RNA was reverse transcribed into cDNA used as the sequencing template. Assay: immunoSEQ multiplex PCR; the TCRdb copy retains only in-frame clones and omits some. The sample records approximately 150,000 clones, 87% being singletons. Specimen: CD8+ T cells sorted from blood, collected at week 0. The receptors here all came from a human donor with alopecia areata.

The rearrangement uses TRBV5-5 and TRBJ2-7; D could derive from TRBD1 or TRBD2 (5 bases each). In germline, CDR1 is SGHKS, CDR2 YYEKEE (reference sequence). The CDR3 length is 15 residues. Trimming pared 1 base from V and 0 bases from J, leaving 11 bases between. The CDR3 coding sequence is TGTGCCAGCAGCTTGCCCGGGACCGTCTCCTACGAGCAGTACTTC. Residues: CASSLPGTVSYEQYF.

The chain joins TRBV29-1 to TRBJ2-7; 9 bases match TRBD2. CDR3 length: 15 residues. Germline-derived CDR1 and CDR2 are SQVTM and ANQGSEA. The junction had 15 bases not matched to a gene; V was cut back by 6 bases and J by 6 bases. CDR3 sequence: CSVLGGGAEGLEQYF. In DNA, the CDR3 is TGCAGCGTCCTTGGCGGGGGGGCCGAAGGTCTCGAGCAGTACTTC.

The rearrangement links TRBV29-1 to TRBJ2-2, with D hard to call. This CDR3 region has 12 residues. The germline V gene has CDR1 SQVTM and CDR2 ANQGSEA. The V end was cut by 4 bases, the J end by 3 bases, with 6 bases between. This chain's CDR3 is CSVVGYTGELFF. CDR3 sequence (DNA): TGCAGCGTTGTGGGGTACACCGGGGAGCTGTTTTTT.

This chain joins TRBV30 and TRBJ2-3; D is uncertain. The CDR3 consists of 13 residues. Germline loops: CDR1 GTSNPN, CDR2 SVGIG (reference sequence). Deletions cut 2 bases from V and 0 bases from J, with 6 bases between. The CDR3 sequence: CAWSQVSTDTQYF. The CDR3 DNA follows: TGTGCCTGGAGTCAGGTCAGCACAGATACGCAGTATTTT.